These 28 T cell receptor beta chains originate from one sample sequenced in a study of blood T cell repertoires in COVID-19. Repertoires were generated with immunoSEQ multiplex PCR, while TCRdb's copy carries only in-frame clones and drops some. The table records around 330,000 clones, roughly 85% of them present only once. Sequencing was carried out using PBMCs or T cells enriched from blood (not recorded which). The source of these receptors is a woman aged 25 to 39 who had been exposed to COVID-19.

This sequence joins TRBV3-1 (or the pseudogene TRBV3-2) and TRBJ2-2; no definite D call. This CDR3 spans 12 amino acids. V was clipped by 5 bases and J by 3 bases, with 4 bases between them. Per germline, CDR1 LGHDT and CDR2 YNNKEL (reference sequence). The CDR3 loop is CASSFYTGELFF. DNA of the CDR3: TGTGCCAGCAGCTTCTACACCGGGGAGCTGTTTTTT.

The J gene is TRBJ2-7, the V gene TRBV27; possibly TRBD1 for D (6 bases). The V and J ends lost 5 bases and 2 bases respectively, with 10 bases between them. The germline V gene has CDR1 MNHEY and CDR2 SMNVEV (reference sequence). The CDR3 runs to 13 residues. The CDR3 DNA is TGTGCCAGCAGTATGACAGGCGCCTACGAGCAGTACTTC. Translating gives CASSMTGAYEQYF.

The chain couples TRBV4-3 to TRBJ1-3, with a possible D match to TRBD1 (5 bases). Trimming stripped 0 bases from V and 0 bases from J, with 18 bases between. Germline-derived CDR1 and CDR2 are LGHNA and YSLEER. The CDR3 runs to 19 residues. CDR3 nucleotides: TGCGCCAGCAGCCAAGATACCAGGGTGATGAAAAGCTCTGGAAACACCATATATTTT. It translates to CASSQDTRVMKSSGNTIYF.

This chain links TRBV10-3 with TRBJ1-6; the D is unclear. With 10 bases removed from V and 5 bases from J, the gap between germline ends came to 12 bases. The CDR3 totals 13 residues. CDR1 ENHRY and CDR2 SYGVKD come from the germline V gene. CDR3 bases: TGTGCCAGCCGACACTTCGATAATTCACCCCTCCACTTT. It encodes CASRHFDNSPLHF.

This clone was detected only once. This sequence joins TRBV15 and TRBJ2-2; D might be TRBD2 (5 bases). The germline gives CDR1 LNHNV, CDR2 YYDKDF (reference sequence). The CDR3 runs 18 residues. V was shortened by 0 bases and J by 2 bases, with 16 bases between the two germline ends. CDR3 amino acids: CATSRDPSRRGNTGELFF. CDR3 sequence (DNA): TGTGCCACCAGCAGAGATCCCAGCCGACGGGGTAACACCGGGGAGCTGTTTTTT.

The V call is TRBV2, the J call TRBJ2-7; 10 positions match TRBD2. The CDR3 sequence is 13 residues long. Trimming at V came to 8 bases and at J to 5 bases, leaving 6 bases not matched to a gene. Germline loops: CDR1 SNHLY, CDR2 FYNNEI. The CDR3: CASAGTSDHEQYF. The CDR3, as DNA: TGTGCCAGCGCCGGGACTAGCGACCACGAGCAGTACTTC.

This sequence joins TRBV27 and TRBJ1-5, with 12 bases identical to TRBD1. Germline V gives CDR1 MNHEY, CDR2 SMNVEV (reference sequence). The CDR3 covers 16 residues. V trimming: 5 bases; J trimming: 4 bases; junction bases outside the gene matches: 6. The CDR3 DNA is TGTGCCAGCAGTCCAGCGGGACAGGGGGCTAATCAGCCCCAGCATTTT. Translating it yields CASSPAGQGANQPQHF.

The CDR3 nucleotides read TGTGCCAGCAGCCAAGACAGGGTTCGGGAAAAACTGTTTTTT. Translated, it gives CASSQDRVREKLFF. V gene TRBV4-2 combines with J gene TRBJ1-4; D might be TRBD1 (5 bases). CDR1 and CDR2 (germline): LGHNA, YNFKEQ. Trimming removed 0 bases from V and 8 bases from J, with 10 bases in between. The length of the CDR3 is 14 residues.

The chain has TRBV5-1 and TRBJ2-1, with 13 bases aligning to TRBD2. Per the germline V gene, CDR1 is SGHRS and CDR2 is YFSETQ. The CDR3 loop spans 15 amino acids. The V gene end was trimmed by 2 bases and the J gene end by 9 bases; junction bases not matched to a gene: 5. The CDR3 DNA follows: TGCGCCAGCAGCTTCGGACTAGCGGGAGTTTCTGAGCAGTTCTTC. Translation gives CASSFGLAGVSEQFF. The full variable domain, with the rest looked up from reference TRBV5-1 and TRBJ2-1, is KAGVTQTPRYLIKTRGQQVTLSCSPISGHRSVSWYQQTPGQGLQFLFEYFSETQRNKGNFPGRFSGRQFSNSRSEMNVSTLELGDSALYLCASSFGLAGVSEQFFGPGTRLTVL.

This chain's CDR3 is CASSLFGQSTDTQYF. In DNA form, the CDR3 reads TGTGCCAGCAGCTTATTTGGACAAAGCACAGATACGCAGTATTTT. The chain has TRBV7-2 and TRBJ2-3; D is possibly TRBD1 (5 bases). Germline V gives CDR1 SGHTA, CDR2 FQGNSA. Trimming pared 2 bases from V and 0 bases from J, leaving 9 bases between. This CDR3 contains 15 residues. Full variable domain (remainder filled in from reference TRBV7-2 and TRBJ2-3): GAGVSQSPSNKVTEKGKDVELRCDPISGHTALYWYRQSLGQGLEFLIYFQGNSAPDKSGLPSDRFSAERTGGSVSTLTIQRTQQEDSAVYLCASSLFGQSTDTQYFGPGTRLTVL.

This chain uses TRBV6-5 with TRBJ2-7; 7 nucleotides line up with TRBD2. Germline-derived CDR1 and CDR2 are MNHEY and SVGAGI. J lost 0 bases, V lost 8 bases, and 4 bases had no gene match. This CDR3 is built from 13 residues. The CDR3 nucleotides are TGTGCCAGCTGGGAGGGGAGCTCCTACGAGCAGTACTTC. Its protein product is CASWEGSSYEQYF.

V gene TRBV30 combines with J gene TRBJ2-2; TRBD2 is a possible D gene (5 bases). Germline assignment: CDR1 GTSNPN and CDR2 SVGIG (reference sequence). The CDR3 is made up of 13 amino acids. V lost 5 bases to trimming and J lost 7 bases, with 14 bases between them. The CDR3 loop is CAWGGFSGGELFF. The CDR3 coding sequence is TGTGCCTGGGGAGGTTTTTCCGGCGGGGAGCTGTTTTTT. The whole variable domain, remainder taken from reference TRBV30 and TRBJ2-2, is SQTIHQWPATLVQPVGSPLSLECTVEGTSNPNLYWYRQAAGRGLQLLFYSVGIGQISSEVPQNLSASRPQDRQFILSSKKLLLSDSGFYLCAWGGFSGGELFFGEGSRLTVL.

The V and J genes are TRBV6-5 and TRBJ2-3; D uncertain. V was pared by 7 bases and J by 0 bases, with 5 bases between. The CDR3 has 12 amino acids. Germline CDR1 reads MNHEY; CDR2 reads SVGAGI. CDR3 DNA: TGTGCCAGCAAGACTAGCACAGATACGCAGTATTTT. As protein: CASKTSTDTQYF.

The CDR3 reads CASSSTGTGTYGYTF. CDR3 sequence (DNA): TGTGCCAGCAGTTCGACCGGGACAGGAACTTATGGCTACACCTTC. The chain recombines TRBV6-4 with TRBJ1-2; the match to TRBD1 covers 8 bases. CDR3 size: 15 residues. Trimming at V came to 5 bases and at J to 5 bases, leaving 10 bases not matched to a gene. CDR1 and CDR2 (germline): MRHNA, SNTAGT.

The chain combines TRBV12-3 or TRBV12-4 with TRBJ2-7, with TRBD2 matching 7 bases. V gave up 10 bases and J gave up 2 bases; unmatched junction bases: 8. CDR3 size: 13 residues. The DNA of the CDR3 is TGTGCCACTCGGACGGCGGGAGCCTACGAGCAGTACTTC. Translating gives CATRTAGAYEQYF.

The genes are TRBV13 and TRBJ2-7; D is perhaps TRBD1 (6 bases). This CDR3 is built from 14 residues. V dropped 6 bases and J dropped 4 bases, with 16 bases sitting between them. In germline, CDR1 is PRHDT, CDR2 FYEKMQ (reference sequence). CDR3 sequence reads: CASSRPGQKYEQYF. In DNA, the CDR3 is TGTGCCAGCAGTCGTCCCGGACAGAAATACGAGCAGTACTTC. The full variable domain, in which reference TRBV13 and TRBJ2-7 provide the parts outside the CDR3, is AAGVIQSPRHLIKEKRETATLKCYPIPRHDTVYWYQQGPGQDPQFLISFYEKMQSDKGSIPDRFSAQQFSDYHSELNMSSLELGDSALYFCASSRPGQKYEQYFGPGTRLTVT.

This rearrangement joins TRBV27 to TRBJ2-1, with 12 bases that match TRBD2. This CDR3 spans 18 amino acids. Germline V gene lookup returns CDR1 MNHEY and CDR2 SMNVEV (reference sequence). V gave up 6 bases and J gave up 4 bases; unmatched junction bases: 13. The chain's CDR3 is CASSVGLAGRGGYNEQFF. The CDR3 DNA follows: TGTGCCAGCAGCGTGGGACTAGCGGGCCGGGGGGGTTACAATGAGCAGTTCTTC.

The chain recombines TRBV3-1 (or the pseudogene TRBV3-2) with TRBJ1-1; 10 bases map to TRBD1. The CDR3 runs 15 residues. The V gene's germline CDR1 is LGHDT and CDR2 YNNKEL (reference sequence). Losses at the gene ends were 6 bases for V and 6 bases for J; bases not matched to a gene: 10. Here the CDR3 reads CASSLRQGAYSEAFF. CDR3 bases: TGTGCCAGCAGTCTTAGACAGGGGGCTTATTCTGAAGCTTTCTTT.

The J gene is TRBJ2-3, the V gene TRBV2; D possibly corresponds to TRBD1 (6 bases). The germline CDR1 and CDR2 sequences are SNHLY and FYNNEI. The ends were cut back, 6 bases at V and 3 bases at J, with 16 bases in the middle. The CDR3 has 15 residues. The CDR3 loop is CASRDPGQGTDTQYF. CDR3 nucleotides: TGTGCCAGCAGGGACCCGGGACAAGGGACAGATACGCAGTATTTT.

The count of this clone is one. This chain connects TRBV10-3 to TRBJ1-2, with 8 nucleotides matching TRBD1. Germline CDR1 and CDR2: ENHRY and SYGVKD. With 6 bases clipped from V and 7 bases from J, the junction kept 13 bases outside the gene matches. The CDR3 contains 15 residues. This CDR3 reads CAISTSDRGEGGYTF. In DNA, the CDR3 is TGTGCCATCAGCACTTCTGACAGGGGAGAGGGTGGCTACACCTTC.

In regard to this clone: The sample holds other DNA sequences that translate to the same CDR3. The chain employs TRBV3-1 (or the pseudogene TRBV3-2) and TRBJ2-1, with D perhaps matching TRBD2 (5 bases). The CDR3 length is 16 residues. CDR1 and CDR2 from the germline V gene are LGHDT and YNNKEL (reference sequence). The germline V and J ends were trimmed by 0 bases and 0 bases, with 9 bases remaining between them. The CDR3 here is CASSQDGGSSYNEQFF. In nucleotides, the CDR3 is TGTGCCAGCAGCCAAGATGGAGGAAGCTCCTACAATGAGCAGTTCTTC.

The chain is built from TRBV27 and TRBJ1-1, with TRBD1 identical over 7 bases. The trim removed 6 bases at V and 6 bases at J, leaving 4 bases unmatched. Germline V gives CDR1 MNHEY, CDR2 SMNVEV (reference sequence). CDR3 length equals 12 residues. CDR3 nucleotide sequence: TGTGCCAGCAGGACAGGGACGGCTGAAGCTTTCTTT. This codes for CASRTGTAEAFF.

V usage is TRBV28 and J usage is TRBJ2-3, with TRBD2 matching 8 bases. The trim removed 4 bases at V and 0 bases at J, leaving 12 bases unmatched. The CDR3 has 18 residues. Germline lookup yields CDR1 MDHEN and CDR2 SYDVKM. The CDR3 region is CASSSLWVAGGSTDTQYF. In DNA, the CDR3 is TGTGCCAGCAGTTCCCTTTGGGTGGCGGGGGGAAGCACAGATACGCAGTATTTT.

The chain links TRBV9 to TRBJ1-1; possibly TRBD1 for D (5 bases). CDR1 and CDR2 (germline): SGDLS, YYNGEE. V was pared by 7 bases and J by 3 bases, with 10 bases between. The CDR3 has 12 residues. CDR3 bases: TGTGCCAGCGCACGGGGGGACACTGAAGCTTTCTTT. It codes for CASARGDTEAFF. Full variable domain (missing parts from reference TRBV9 and TRBJ1-1): DSGVTQTPKHLITATGQRVTLRCSPRSGDLSVYWYQQSLDQGLQFLIQYYNGEERAKGNILERFSAQQFPDLHSELNLSSLELGDSALYFCASARGDTEAFFGQGTRLTVV.

The rearrangement joins TRBV2 to TRBJ1-3; 9 bases agree with TRBD1. Germline loops: CDR1 SNHLY, CDR2 FYNNEI. The CDR3 extends over 17 amino acids. The junction had 13 bases not matched to a gene; V was cut back by 5 bases and J by 5 bases. Here the CDR3 DNA reads TGTGCCAGCAGTCAATATACAGGGGGCGAATCTAGAAACACCATATATTTT. This codes for CASSQYTGGESRNTIYF.

The chain couples TRBV4-1 to TRBJ2-1; 9 bases agree with TRBD2. Unmatched junction bases numbered 3, after V lost 1 base and J lost 5 bases. The CDR3 is 15 amino acids. Germline V CDR1 and CDR2: MGHRA, YSYEKL. The CDR3, as DNA: TGCGCCAGCAGCCAAGCTAGCGGGGTAAACAATGAGCAGTTCTTC. Translated, it gives CASSQASGVNNEQFF.

The CDR3 DNA reads as TGTGCCAGCAGCTTCGGACAGGGCTATGGCTACACCTTC. Amino acid sequence: CASSFGQGYGYTF. The V gene is TRBV6-5, the J gene TRBJ1-2; 8 bases are a match to TRBD1. V lost 6 bases and J lost 4; bases outside the gene matches: 4. Germline V gene sequence: CDR1 MNHEY, CDR2 SVGAGI. This CDR3 contains 13 residues.

The V gene is TRBV18, the J gene TRBJ1-2; D ambiguous. Trimming removed 0 bases at V and 6 bases at J, with 17 bases between. There are 16 residues in the CDR3. CDR1 and CDR2 from the germline V gene are KGHSH and LQKENI. The CDR3 DNA is TGTGCCAGCTCACCACCGTTAATAACCCGAGGGAATGGCTACACCTTC. Translating it yields CASSPPLITRGNGYTF.